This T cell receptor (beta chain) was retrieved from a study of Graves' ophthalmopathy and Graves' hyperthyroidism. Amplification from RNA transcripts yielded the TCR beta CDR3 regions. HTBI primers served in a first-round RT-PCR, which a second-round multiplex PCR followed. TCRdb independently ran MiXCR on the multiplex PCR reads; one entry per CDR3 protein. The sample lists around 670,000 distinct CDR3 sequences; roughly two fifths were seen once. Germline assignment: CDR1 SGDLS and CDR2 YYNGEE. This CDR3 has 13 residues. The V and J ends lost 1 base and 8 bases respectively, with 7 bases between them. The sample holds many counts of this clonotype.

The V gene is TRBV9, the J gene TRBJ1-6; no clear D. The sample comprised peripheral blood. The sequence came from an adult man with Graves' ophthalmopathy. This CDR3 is CASSVIKDSPLHF. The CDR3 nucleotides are TGTGCCAGCAGCGTAATTAAGGATTCACCCCTCCACTTT.